This TCR beta chain was sequenced during a study of T cells in localized non-small cell lung cancer. Study results and limitations: Uninvolved neighboring lung showed the greatest T cell clonality, exceeding tumor. A median of approximately 60 of the top 100 tumor clones appeared in adjacent lung, which was paired and uninvolved. The study sequenced only one region of the tumor. As a result, intratumor heterogeneity could not be excluded and remains possible. A raised T cell density in blood coincided with lengthier overall survival.

CDR3 length: 17 amino acids. The V gene's germline CDR1 is MDHEN and CDR2 SYDVKM. V was trimmed by 2 bases and J by 2 bases, leaving 16 bases between them. In regard to this clone: Its antigen is undetermined.

Some clones are missing from TCRdb's copy, which holds only in-frame ones; the method was immunoSEQ multiplex PCR. The table records around 20,000 clones, 91% of them present only once. This clonotype was sampled from a woman between 35 and 75 years old with stage I lung adenocarcinoma. The rearrangement links TRBV28 to TRBJ1-5; weak D call: TRBD1 (5 bases). The sequencing used peripheral blood, collected before any cancer treatment. The CDR3 here is CASSLNGHLMRNQPQHF. The DNA of the CDR3 is TGTGCCAGCAGTTTAAATGGACACTTAATGCGCAATCAGCCCCAGCATTTT. The whole variable domain, filled in from reference TRBV28 and TRBJ1-5, reads DVKVTQSSRYLVKRTGEKVFLECVQDMDHENMFWYRQDPGLGLRLIYFSYDVKMKEKGDIPEGYSVSREKKERFSLILESASTNQTSMYLCASSLNGHLMRNQPQHFGDGTRLSIL.